This T cell receptor (beta chain) was obtained from a study of lymphopenia after photon versus proton radiotherapy. The study, taken as a whole, reports: Relative stability marked proton patients; photon patients lost diversity and naive cells. Oligoclonal CD8+ Temra expansion after nadir drove photon patients' diversity drop. Survival link was tested only in deceased patients; proton benefit remains a possibility.

In regard to this clone: What it recognizes is unknown.

The data were produced by immunoSEQ multiplex PCR, yet TCRdb's version contains in-frame clones alone and is incomplete. Of fewer than 65,000 clones in the sample, 86% were seen once. CDR3 size: 13 residues. V lost 4 bases and J 7 bases, leaving 14 bases between the germline ends. CDR1 and CDR2 (germline): SGDLS, YYNGEE. The receptor comes from a man aged 35-49 years with gastric cancer. This specimen was peripheral blood, taken from a patient treated with photon-based radiotherapy. The rearrangement joins TRBV9 to TRBJ1-2, with D unclear. For the CDR3, the DNA is TGTGCCAGCAGCCCCCGTATGGAAGGTGGCTACACCTTC. Translated: CASSPRMEGGYTF.